This T cell receptor (beta chain) derives from a study of brain metastases from non-small cell lung cancer. Study-level points and caveats: Paired brain metastases and primary tumors largely shared TCR repertoires. Expanded T-cell clones appeared in about 70% of brain metastases over primaries.

TCRdb's copy holds only in-frame clones and misses some; the assay was immunoSEQ multiplex PCR. The top ten hold approximately 3.9% of the sample, which has 2,000 to 3,000 clones, 85% to 90% seen once. On this clone itself: Its specificity is unknown.

The V end was cut by 3 bases, the J end by 3 bases, with 8 bases between. The CDR3 has 13 amino acids. The TCR was taken from a donor aged 40 or older with non-small cell lung cancer. Material: primary lung tumor tissue. The V gene is TRBV12-3 or TRBV12-4, the J gene TRBJ2-5, with D unclear. CDR3 sequence: CASSLSGEETQYF. CDR3 DNA: TGTGCCAGCAGTTTGTCTGGGGAAGAGACCCAGTACTTC.